Each of the 3 T cell receptor beta chains below was sequenced from the same sample in a study of blood T cells in healthy people across ages. A sample-barcoded 5' primer and a J-beta primer mix were used in a second PCR of roughly 6 to 11 cycles. TCRdb redid the calling of the 5' RACE reads with MiXCR, one entry per CDR3 protein. This table has 1.5 million to 2 million distinct CDR3 sequences, more than 35% appearing once. Material for sequencing was blood. These receptors were taken from a human donor in good health.

This clonotype was detected a few times. The CDR3 nucleotides read TGTGCCATCAGAAGATCCGGGACAGGGGTTCTTTTTGAGCAGTTCTTC. Amino acid sequence: CAIRRSGTGVLFEQFF. The chain couples TRBV10-3 to TRBJ2-1; 10 positions match TRBD1. After removal of 6 bases from V and 9 bases from J, the junction contained 14 bases not matched to a gene. The CDR3 extends over 16 amino acids. The germline CDR1 and CDR2 sequences are ENHRY and SYGVKD.

The rearrangement uses TRBV5-1 and TRBJ1-2; D not certain. CDR1 is SGHRS and CDR2 is YFSETQ in the germline V gene. CDR3 size: 13 residues. Trimming took 4 bases from V and 6 from J, leaving 13 bases between them. The CDR3 region has the DNA TGCGCCAGCAGCCGCCGAAGTGTCGATGGCTACACCTTC. Amino acids: CASSRRSVDGYTF.

This chain connects TRBV4-2 to TRBJ2-5; TRBD2 aligns across 10 bases. The V segment lost 2 bases and the J segment 1 base; nucleotides outside the gene matches: 4. CDR3 size: 16 residues. Germline loops: CDR1 LGHNA, CDR2 YNFKEQ. In DNA form, the CDR3 reads TGTGCCAGCAGCCAAATACAGCGGGGGGGCCAAGAGACCCAGTACTTC. The encoded protein is CASSQIQRGGQETQYF.